In its sample, the clone carrying this TCR beta chain was seen many times. The source of the sample is a study of identical twins. TCRdb reanalysed the 5' RACE reads using MiXCR and keeps one entry per CDR3 protein. Of hundreds of thousands of distinct CDR3 sequences in the sample, over 5% were seen once. The germline gives CDR1 LGHNA, CDR2 YNFKEQ. The CDR3 is made up of 17 amino acids. V was shortened by 3 bases and J by 3 bases, with 19 bases between the two germline ends. The clonotype originates from a man aged 18 to 29 in good health. The specimen sequenced was naive T cells sorted from blood. V and J are TRBV4-2 and TRBJ2-3, with D possibly being TRBD2 (5 bases). Here the CDR3 DNA reads TGTGCCAGCAGCCATAACCCCGCTGCGGGTTTGACAGATACGCAGTATTTT. As protein: CASSHNPAAGLTDTQYF.